Following are 15 T cell receptor beta chains from one sample sequenced in a study of control samples from healthy donors and cancer patients. Repertoires were generated with immunoSEQ multiplex PCR, while TCRdb's copy carries only in-frame clones and drops some. The profile shows roughly 130,000 clones, less than 90% of them singletons. What was sequenced was blood. Every receptor here comes from a woman aged 30 to 39 in good health.

V usage is TRBV6-5 and J usage is TRBJ1-3; D unresolved. The CDR3 runs 15 residues. Germline V lookup: CDR1 MNHEY, CDR2 SVGAGI. V lost 7 bases and J lost 1, with 14 bases in between. CDR3 amino acids: CASMKDPLSGNTIYF. CDR3 sequence (DNA): TGTGCCAGCATGAAAGACCCCCTTTCTGGAAACACCATATATTTT.

The chain employs TRBV19 and TRBJ1-5; 10 positions agree with TRBD1. J was trimmed by 0 bases and V by 6 bases; bases with no gene match: 11. Germline CDR1 LNHDA, CDR2 SQIVND (reference sequence). The CDR3 is 18 residues long. The CDR3 loop reads CASSNFPGQGYSNQPQHF. DNA for the CDR3: TGTGCCAGTAGCAACTTCCCGGGACAGGGGTATAGCAATCAGCCCCAGCATTTT.

This chain uses TRBV7-8 with TRBJ1-5, with TRBD1 as a possible D gene (6 bases). V lost 2 bases to trimming and J lost 1 base, with 9 bases between them. The CDR3 extends over 15 amino acids. Looked up from germline, CDR1 is SGHVS and CDR2 is FQNEAQ. The CDR3 region has the DNA TGTGCCAGCAGCTTAACAGGGTCAAGCAATCAGCCCCAGCATTTT. Translating it yields CASSLTGSSNQPQHF. Drawing the rest from reference TRBV7-8 and TRBJ1-5, the complete variable domain is GAGVSQSPRYKVAKRGQDVALRCDPISGHVSLFWYQQALGQGPEFLTYFQNEAQLDKSGLPSDRFFAERPEGSVSTLKIQRTQQEDSAVYLCASSLTGSSNQPQHFGDGTRLSIL.

DNA of the CDR3: TGCGCCAGCAGCTTGGGTTCACAGACCCAAGAGACCCAGTACTTC. This sequence encodes CASSLGSQTQETQYF. The chain recombines TRBV5-1 with TRBJ2-5; D remains unclear. Germline V gene sequence: CDR1 SGHRS, CDR2 YFSETQ. This CDR3 is built from 15 residues. Trimming took 0 bases from V and 1 from J, leaving 10 bases between them.

The rearrangement links TRBV7-9 to TRBJ2-4; tentative D call: TRBD2 (5 bases). The CDR3 sequence is 15 residues long. Germline loops: CDR1 SEHNR, CDR2 FQNEAQ (reference sequence). V lost 5 bases to trimming and J lost 9 bases, with 20 bases between them. CDR3 protein: CASSPGGVVEGIQYF. The CDR3, as DNA: TGTGCCAGCAGCCCAGGAGGCGTTGTAGAGGGCATTCAGTACTTC.

This clone was detected a few times. This rearrangement joins TRBV7-2 to TRBJ1-6; a weak D match, TRBD1 (6 bases). The CDR3 is made up of 14 amino acids. CDR1 SGHTA and CDR2 FQGNSA come from the germline V gene. Trimming left V 7 bases short and J 10 bases short, with 17 bases between. DNA for the CDR3: TGTGCCAGCAACGTACAGGGTATAAGCTCACCCCTCCACTTT. It yields the protein CASNVQGISSPLHF.

The rearrangement joins TRBV10-3 to TRBJ1-6; no clear D. Germline CDR1 ENHRY, CDR2 SYGVKD. V was shortened by 6 bases and J by 7 bases, with 7 bases between the two germline ends. The CDR3 contains 12 residues. The CDR3 reads CAIRETNSPLHF. In DNA form, the CDR3 reads TGTGCCATCAGGGAGACGAATTCACCCCTCCACTTT.

This rearrangement joins TRBV29-1 to TRBJ1-1, with TRBD1 matching 8 bases. This CDR3 spans 13 amino acids. J gave up 1 base and V 6 bases, and 4 bases lay outside the gene matches. Germline CDR1 SQVTM, CDR2 ANQGSEA. CDR3 in amino acids: CSVTTGANTEAFF. CDR3 in DNA: TGCAGCGTGACGACAGGGGCGAACACTGAAGCTTTCTTT.

J is TRBJ1-4 and V is TRBV19; 10 nucleotides line up with TRBD1. Germline assignment: CDR1 LNHDA and CDR2 SQIVND (reference sequence). Unmatched junction bases numbered 9, after V lost 7 bases and J lost 7 bases. This CDR3 region has 15 residues. CDR3 residues: CASTPRDRGFEKLFF. The CDR3 DNA follows: TGTGCCAGTACCCCCCGGGACAGGGGTTTTGAAAAACTGTTTTTT.

The genes are TRBV15 and TRBJ1-2; 7 bases are shared with TRBD1. V lost 0 bases and J lost 7; bases outside the gene matches: 8. Germline V CDR1 and CDR2: LNHNV, YYDKDF (reference sequence). This CDR3 has 15 residues. This chain's CDR3 is CATSRDPTGRSGYTF. The CDR3 coding sequence is TGTGCCACCAGCAGAGACCCGACAGGGAGAAGTGGCTACACCTTC.

The rearrangement uses TRBV30 and TRBJ1-1; D possibly corresponds to TRBD1 (5 bases). Germline V gene data show CDR1 as GTSNPN and CDR2 as SVGIG (reference sequence). Deletions cut 2 bases from V and 8 bases from J, with 15 bases between. The CDR3 has 13 residues. The DNA for the CDR3 is TGTGCCTGGAGTATCGAGACGGGGACCGAAGCTTTCTTT. Its translation is CAWSIETGTEAFF.

The V and J genes are TRBV19 and TRBJ1-5, with 8 bases matching TRBD1. The CDR3 extends over 14 amino acids. CDR1 and CDR2 from the germline V gene are LNHDA and SQIVND (reference sequence). J gave up 5 bases and V 5 bases, and 5 bases lay outside the gene matches. DNA of the CDR3: TGTGCCAGTAGTGGTAGGACAGGGCATCAGCCCCAGCATTTT. Residues: CASSGRTGHQPQHF.

The V and J genes are TRBV7-9 and TRBJ2-2, with TRBD1 matching 7 bases. V lost 3 bases and J lost 0; bases outside the gene matches: 4. The CDR3 has 16 amino acids. Germline-derived CDR1 and CDR2 are SEHNR and FQNEAQ (reference sequence). CDR3 bases: TGTGCCAGCAGCTTCCGTGGACAGGCGAACACCGGGGAGCTGTTTTTT. It codes for CASSFRGQANTGELFF.

V gene TRBV29-1 combines with J gene TRBJ1-1; D is ambiguous. The germline CDR1 and CDR2 sequences are SQVTM and ANQGSEA. V gave up 4 bases and J gave up 1 base, with 10 bases separating them. This CDR3 has 13 amino acids. CDR3 residues: CSVGRHTNTEAFF. As DNA, the CDR3 is TGCAGCGTTGGGAGGCATACGAACACTGAAGCTTTCTTT.

The chain couples TRBV6-5 to TRBJ1-2; weak D call: TRBD1 (6 bases). Trimming stripped 3 bases from V and 8 bases from J, with 22 bases between. The CDR3 is 16 residues long. CDR1 is MNHEY, CDR2 SVGAGI, per germline. In nucleotides, the CDR3 is TGTGCCAGCAGTTATTCCGAAATTACAGGGTCCAGGGGCTACACCTTC. As protein: CASSYSEITGSRGYTF.